The source of this T cell receptor beta chain is a study of blood T cell repertoires in COVID-19. Across the study: T cells, B-cell-depleted T cells, or PBMCs provided the cDNA or gDNA that served as material.

Trimming took off 5 bases at V and 7 bases at J, with 13 bases between the two ends. The CDR3 contains 14 residues. The germline CDR1 and CDR2 sequences are SGHKS and YYEKEE (reference sequence). Original handling: Reference gene primers were amplified, and this amplification served to estimate nucleated cell counts. TCRdb keeps only in-frame clones here, not all; method: immunoSEQ multiplex PCR. D and trimming were read from the DNA, whereas the V and J calls and clone size are those reported in that table. The sample has 200,000 to 250,000 clones; approximately 85% are singletons. Patients in Seattle were enrolled during active infection, then followed longitudinally.

V and J are TRBV5-5 and TRBJ1-6; the D gene is possibly TRBD1 (5 bases). This sequence originates from a woman in her seventies with COVID-19, enrolled during active disease. Sequencing was performed on peripheral blood. The CDR3 protein is CASSFGGMNSPLHF. The CDR3 DNA is TGTGCCAGCAGTTTCGGGGGGATGAATTCACCCCTCCACTTT.